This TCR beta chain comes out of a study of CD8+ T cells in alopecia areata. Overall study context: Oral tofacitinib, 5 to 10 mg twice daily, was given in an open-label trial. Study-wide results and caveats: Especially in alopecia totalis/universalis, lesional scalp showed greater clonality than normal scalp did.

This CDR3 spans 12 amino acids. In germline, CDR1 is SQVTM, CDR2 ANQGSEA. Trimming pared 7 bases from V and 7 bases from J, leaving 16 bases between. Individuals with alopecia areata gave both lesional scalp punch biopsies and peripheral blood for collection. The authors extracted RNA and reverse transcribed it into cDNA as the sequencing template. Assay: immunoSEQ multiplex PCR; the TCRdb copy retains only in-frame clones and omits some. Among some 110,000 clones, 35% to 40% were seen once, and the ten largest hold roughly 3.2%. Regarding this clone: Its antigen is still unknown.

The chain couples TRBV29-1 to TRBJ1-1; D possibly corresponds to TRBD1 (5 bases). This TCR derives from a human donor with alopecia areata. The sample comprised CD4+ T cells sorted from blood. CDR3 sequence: CSGLSGGHEAFF. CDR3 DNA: TGCAGCGGTTTATCGGGGGGTCATGAAGCTTTCTTT.